Each of the 25 T cell receptor beta chains below was sequenced from the same sample in a study of blood T cells in healthy people across ages. A sample-barcoded 5' primer and a J-beta primer mix were used in a second PCR of about 7 to 12 cycles. TCRdb itself ran the 5' RACE reads through MiXCR, one entry per CDR3 protein. The sample consists of 800,000 to 950,000 distinct CDR3 sequences, 35% to 40% of them appearing once. The sample was blood. The source is a man between 18 and 35 years old in good health.

With respect to this clonotype: This may stem from a read error, because a much larger clone lies one nucleotide away. This chain connects TRBV20-1 to TRBJ2-1, with D possibly TRBD1 on 5 matching bases. Trimming removed 5 bases at V and 5 bases at J, with 16 bases between. Looked up from germline, CDR1 is DFQATT and CDR2 is SNEGSKA (reference sequence). This CDR3 has 14 residues. In DNA, the CDR3 is TGCAGTGCTTATCAGGGCTTCAGCAACAATGAGCAGTTCTTC. This encodes CSAYQGFSNNEQFF.

This chain joins TRBV29-1 and TRBJ2-1; the match to TRBD1 covers 9 bases. Germline V gene lookup returns CDR1 SQVTM and CDR2 ANQGSEA. V lost 4 bases, J lost 4 bases, and 5 bases stayed unmatched. The CDR3 has 14 residues. DNA of the CDR3: TGCAGCGTTGGGACAGGGGTTGGATACAATGAGCAGTTCTTC. It translates to CSVGTGVGYNEQFF.

V usage is TRBV20-1 and J usage is TRBJ1-5; the D is unclear. CDR1 DFQATT and CDR2 SNEGSKA come from the germline V gene (reference sequence). The CDR3 totals 12 residues. Trimming shortened V by 3 bases and J by 5 bases, and 8 bases separated the two germline ends. The CDR3 DNA sequence: TGCAGTGCTAGTCGGGTTGATCAGCCCCAGCATTTT. Translating it yields CSASRVDQPQHF.

This sequence joins TRBV3-1 and TRBJ1-1; tentatively, D is TRBD1 (5 bases). V gave up 3 bases and J gave up 4 bases, with 15 bases separating them. The CDR3 loop spans 15 amino acids. The germline gives CDR1 LGHDT, CDR2 YNNKEL (reference sequence). CDR3 nucleotide sequence: TGTGCCAGCAGCCATAGGGGACTCCAGAGCACTGAAGCTTTCTTT. Translating gives CASSHRGLQSTEAFF. The full variable domain, in which reference TRBV3-1 and TRBJ1-1 provide the parts outside the CDR3, is DTAVSQTPKYLVTQMGNDKSIKCEQNLGHDTMYWYKQDSKKFLKIMFSYNNKELIINETVPNRFSPKSPDKAHLNLHINSLELGDSAVYFCASSHRGLQSTEAFFGQGTRLTVV.

This clonotype was recorded at least ten times. V usage is TRBV12-3 or TRBV12-4 and J usage is TRBJ1-5; D call uncertain. The CDR3 has 14 residues. V dropped 4 bases and J dropped 0 bases, with 7 bases sitting between them. DNA for the CDR3: TGTGCCAGCAGTTGGGCCCGTAGCAATCAGCCCCAGCATTTT. It yields the protein CASSWARSNQPQHF.

The chain employs TRBV9 and TRBJ2-1; 10 positions match TRBD2. The CDR3 is made up of 17 amino acids. CDR1 is SGDLS, CDR2 YYNGEE, per germline. Trimming at V came to 4 bases and at J to 9 bases, leaving 16 bases not matched to a gene. The CDR3 bases are TGTGCCAGCAGCCCTAGAAGCGGGGGGGCCCTAGTTGGTGAGCAGTTCTTC. As protein: CASSPRSGGALVGEQFF.

In its sample, this clonotype was seen a few times. The gene calls are TRBV7-8 and TRBJ2-7, with unresolved D. The CDR3 consists of 17 residues. CDR1 is SGHVS and CDR2 is FQNEAQ in the germline V gene. Trimming stripped 2 bases from V and 0 bases from J, with 17 bases between. Here the CDR3 DNA reads TGTGCCAGCAGCTTAACCCTTGGAAGCCAGAGCTCCTACGAGCAGTACTTC. Its protein is CASSLTLGSQSSYEQYF.

The sample holds many counts of this clonotype. V usage is TRBV20-1 and J usage is TRBJ2-1; 9 nucleotides align to TRBD2. Trimming cost V 3 bases and J 8 bases; bases outside gene matches: 5. The CDR3 extends over 13 amino acids. Per the germline V gene, CDR1 is DFQATT and CDR2 is SNEGSKA (reference sequence). The CDR3 DNA reads TGCAGTGCTAGCGTAGCGGGGGACTATGAGCAGTTCTTC. This translates into CSASVAGDYEQFF.

Of note for this clonotype: Just one base apart from a much larger clone, this may be a read error. V and J are TRBV12-3 or TRBV12-4 and TRBJ2-7, with 8 bases that match TRBD1. The J segment lost 3 bases and the V segment lost 2 bases, leaving 3 bases of the junction unmatched. The CDR3 runs 14 residues. In nucleotides, the CDR3 is TGTGCCAGCAGTTTATGGGACAGGAACTACGAGCAGTACTTC. Translated, it gives CASSLWDRNYEQYF.

The chain couples TRBV4-3 to TRBJ2-5; D may be TRBD1 or TRBD2 (6 bases each). V was shortened by 3 bases and J by 11 bases, with 22 bases between the two germline ends. Germline values: CDR1 LGHNA, CDR2 YSLEER. The CDR3 has 15 residues. CDR3 region: CASSHMRGAYNEQYF. CDR3 nucleotide sequence: TGCGCCAGCAGCCACATGAGGGGGGCTTACAATGAGCAGTACTTC.

In nucleotides, the CDR3 is TGCAGTGCTAGAGCGGGACAGGGGAAGCTTAACGCTGAAGCTTTCTTT. Translated: CSARAGQGKLNAEAFF. This sequence joins TRBV20-1 and TRBJ1-1; TRBD1 matches at 10 bases. The V segment lost 1 base and the J segment 6 bases; nucleotides outside the gene matches: 11. CDR1 is DFQATT, CDR2 SNEGSKA, per germline (reference sequence). CDR3 length: 16 amino acids.

This clonotype was counted between two and nine times. This sequence joins TRBV18 and TRBJ2-7; D might be TRBD1 (6 bases). The CDR3 is made up of 13 amino acids. Deletions cut 3 bases from V and 5 bases from J, with 11 bases between. Per germline, CDR1 KGHSH and CDR2 LQKENI. CDR3 nucleotides: TGTGCCAGCTCACCCAACAGGGAAGACGAGCAGTACTTC. Its protein product is CASSPNREDEQYF.

The V and J genes are TRBV20-1 and TRBJ1-2; 7 bases match TRBD1. The V and J ends lost 3 bases and 2 bases, in that order; junction bases with no gene match: 6. The CDR3 sequence is 14 residues long. Looked up from germline, CDR1 is DFQATT and CDR2 is SNEGSKA (reference sequence). CDR3 in amino acids: CSARGQTVNYGYTF. CDR3 DNA: TGCAGTGCTAGGGGACAGACAGTGAACTATGGCTACACCTTC.

Worth noting for this clonotype: With a much larger clone just one base away, this may be a read error. The V call is TRBV4-2, the J call TRBJ2-7, with a tentative D call TRBD1 (6 bases). Gene TRBJ2-1 matches the end of the DNA better, so the J call may be wrong. CDR3 length: 17 amino acids. Germline-derived CDR1 and CDR2 are LGHNA and YNFKEQ. This CDR3 reads CASSQDLRQDPNNEQFF. In nucleotides, the CDR3 is TGTGCCAGCAGCCAAGATCTTCGACAGGACCCAAACAATGAGCAGTTCTTC.

The chain uses TRBV7-2 and TRBJ2-1, with 7 bases aligning to TRBD1. CDR3 length equals 14 residues. The germline V gene has CDR1 SGHTA and CDR2 FQGNSA. With V trimmed by 5 bases and J by 8 bases, 9 bases remained unmatched. The CDR3 region is CASSPTRDSYEQFF. The CDR3 DNA reads TGTGCCAGCAGCCCTACCCGGGACAGCTATGAGCAGTTCTTC.

This chain connects TRBV2 to TRBJ2-6, with D perhaps assigned TRBD1 or TRBD2 (5 bases each). Germline V lookup: CDR1 SNHLY, CDR2 FYNNEI. This CDR3 is built from 17 residues. Trimming removed 6 bases from V and 2 bases from J, with 17 bases in between. The CDR3 loop is CASRGFGGGTGANVLTF. DNA for the CDR3: TGTGCCAGCAGGGGGTTTGGGGGTGGAACTGGGGCCAACGTCCTGACTTTC.

The chain joins TRBV25-1 to TRBJ1-2; D call uncertain. Trimming shortened V by 1 base and J by 8 bases, and 8 bases separated the two germline ends. The CDR3 runs to 12 residues. The germline gives CDR1 MGHDK, CDR2 SYGVNS. The CDR3 is CASSEFGEGYTF. The CDR3 nucleotides are TGTGCCAGCAGTGAATTTGGCGAAGGCTACACCTTC.

This clonotype has just a few counts. V is TRBV20-1 and J is TRBJ1-4; D perhaps matches TRBD1 (5 bases). This CDR3 contains 14 residues. Germline CDR1 reads DFQATT; CDR2 reads SNEGSKA (reference sequence). Trimming removed 4 bases at V and 3 bases at J, with 12 bases between. The CDR3 region is CSAKGTAPNEKLFF. The DNA of the CDR3 is TGCAGTGCTAAAGGGACTGCCCCTAATGAAAAACTGTTTTTT.

This clonotype was recorded a few times. The V and J genes are TRBV9 and TRBJ1-2, with D possibly TRBD1 on 5 matching bases. Trimming removed 3 bases at V and 6 bases at J, with 12 bases between. The CDR3 covers 13 residues. CDR1 is SGDLS and CDR2 is YYNGEE in the germline V gene. CDR3 coding DNA: TGTGCCAGCAGCGAAGCCAGGGAGAATGGCTACACCTTC. Protein: CASSEARENGYTF.

The V and J genes are TRBV20-1 and TRBJ1-1, with D uncertain. V was cut by 3 bases and J by 0 bases, with 8 bases left in between. Per the germline V gene, CDR1 is DFQATT and CDR2 is SNEGSKA (reference sequence). The CDR3 contains 13 residues. The CDR3 here is CSASHSMNTEAFF. The CDR3 region has the DNA TGCAGTGCTAGCCACAGCATGAACACTGAAGCTTTCTTT.

This clonotype was seen a few times. CDR3 protein: CASSRPGQGADTQYF. CDR3 DNA sequence: TGTGCCAGCAGCCGGCCGGGACAGGGAGCAGATACGCAGTATTTT. The gene calls are TRBV6-2 or TRBV6-3 and TRBJ2-3; 9 bases fit TRBD1. The CDR3 runs 15 residues. Germline-derived CDR1 and CDR2 are MNHEY and SVGEGT. Trimming took 6 bases from V and 4 from J; bases not matched to a gene: 8.

This clonotype has ten or more counts. V is TRBV12-3 or TRBV12-4 and J is TRBJ1-2; D not resolved. V was pared by 5 bases and J by 4 bases, with 17 bases between. The CDR3 consists of 15 residues. The CDR3 coding sequence is TGTGCCAGCAGTCCGTCTGGTGGGGAATCCTATGGCTACACCTTC. Translated, it gives CASSPSGGESYGYTF.

As regards this clonotype: Compared with germline, one end of the junction differs, possibly owing to a read error. This rearrangement joins TRBV6-2 or TRBV6-3 to TRBJ2-6, with D hard to call. CDR3 size: 18 residues. Germline V lookup: CDR1 MNHEY, CDR2 SVGEGT. CDR3 sequence: CASSRLGEPGSEASVLTF. Here the CDR3 DNA reads TGTGCCAGCAGCCGTCTTGGGGAACCCGGCTCTGAGGCCAGCGTCCTGACTTTC.

In this sample, this clonotype turned up a few times. The V call is TRBV12-3 or TRBV12-4, the J call TRBJ2-2; D gene unclear. V lost 3 bases to trimming and J lost 6 bases, with 14 bases between them. The CDR3 contains 15 residues. The DNA for the CDR3 is TGTGCCAGCAGTTTGGGCCCAACCGCGTCCGGGGAGCTGTTTTTT. As protein: CASSLGPTASGELFF.

The table lists this clonotype with a few counts. The chain combines TRBV25-1 with TRBJ1-2; tentatively, D is TRBD1 (5 bases). The germline V gene has CDR1 MGHDK and CDR2 SYGVNS. The CDR3 contains 14 residues. Trimming took off 3 bases at V and 3 bases at J, with 11 bases between the two ends. DNA for the CDR3: TGTGCCAGCAGTGATGACAGTGCCTACTATGGCTACACCTTC. Protein: CASSDDSAYYGYTF.